The following is a T cell receptor beta chain sequence with its context. Antigen unknown. This entry belongs to a study of CD8 T cells in Susac syndrome. Random hexamers were used to reverse transcribe roughly 0.45 to 1 ug of RNA. Amplification of TCR beta CDR3 spanned 54 Vbeta and 13 Jbeta via immunoSEQ multiplex PCR. TCRdb re-derived calls from the immunoSEQ multiplex PCR reads in MiXCR, one entry per CDR3 protein. This repertoire shows around 62,000 distinct CDR3 sequences, roughly nine tenths found once; its top ten account for roughly 0.19%. The germline gives CDR1 SQVTM, CDR2 ANQGSEA. CDR3 length equals 13 residues. V was cut by 4 bases and J by 5 bases, with 14 bases left in between. Study observations and caveats: It was acknowledged by the study that relatively few individuals were included in its TCR sequencing and HLA analysis.

Healthy donors acted as controls, with matching for age and sex. The CD8+ and CD4+ T cells were isolated magnetically using a negative isolation approach, whereas the TEMRA cells were enriched by FACS. This TCR was sampled from a human donor in good health. V is TRBV29-1 and J is TRBJ1-1; TRBD1 is a possible D gene (5 bases). The sequencing input was CD8+ T cells from PBMCs. This chain's CDR3 is CSVAREIGTEAFF. The CDR3 nucleotides are TGCAGCGTTGCCAGGGAAATAGGGACTGAAGCTTTCTTT.